What follows describes a single TCR beta chain. Its matching antigen is unknown. This specimen comes from a study of blood T cells in healthy people across ages. Study at large: Every two T cells gave about one barcoded beta molecule via template switching. Study-level points and caveats: As age increased, TCR beta diversity per million T cells fell in a roughly linear fashion. When set beside aged donors, long-lived donors presented more naive CD4+ cells and higher diversity.

For the second PCR, which ran for roughly 6 to 11 cycles, a sample-barcoded 5' primer and a J-beta primer mix were used. Every cDNA molecule bore a tag from a template-switch adaptor containing 12 random nucleotides. Each CDR3 protein is one row after TCRdb ran MiXCR on the 5' RACE reads. Of under 950,000 distinct CDR3 sequences in the sample, 22% were seen once. Germline CDR1 reads MDHEN; CDR2 reads SYDVKM. The ends lost 7 bases at V and 2 bases at J; junction bases unmatched: 8. The CDR3 runs 14 residues. The sequence came from a man between 65 and 85 years old in good health. The chain uses TRBV28 and TRBJ2-7; 7 nucleotides match TRBD1. The sequencing sample was made of blood. CDR3 sequence reads: CASIEGDRAYEQYF. In nucleotides, the CDR3 is TGTGCCAGCATCGAGGGCGACAGGGCCTACGAGCAGTACTTC.